The 5 T cell receptor beta chains listed next were all sequenced from one sample in a study of T cells in Graves' hyperthyroidism and ophthalmopathy. There were TCR beta CDR3 regions amplified from RNA transcripts. The HTBI set primed first-round TCR CDR3 RT-PCR. TCRdb itself ran the multiplex PCR reads through MiXCR, one entry per CDR3 protein. The table has 750,000 to 950,000 distinct CDR3 sequences, about two fifths seen once; the top ten hold approximately 8.7%. The sequenced sample consisted of blood. All receptors come from a young man with Graves' hyperthyroidism.

The gene calls are TRBV29-1 and TRBJ2-5; 8 bases agree with TRBD1. Germline values: CDR1 SQVTM, CDR2 ANQGSEA. J gave up 2 bases and V 7 bases, and 9 bases lay outside the gene matches. CDR3 length: 14 residues. CDR3 sequence: CSGKTGATQETQYF. In DNA, the CDR3 is TGCAGCGGGAAGACAGGGGCTACGCAAGAGACCCAGTACTTC.

V gene TRBV7-2 combines with J gene TRBJ2-5; 7 bases line up with TRBD1. The CDR3 runs to 15 residues. Losses at the gene ends were 6 bases for V and 4 bases for J; bases not matched to a gene: 11. Germline CDR1 reads SGHTA; CDR2 reads FQGNSA. As DNA, the CDR3 is TGTGCCAGCAGACAGGAGACAGGGTTTCTAGAGACCCAGTACTTC. This codes for CASRQETGFLETQYF.

This clonotype was seen ten or more times. The V and J genes are TRBV15 and TRBJ2-5; D is ambiguous. The CDR3 has 15 residues. Germline V lookup: CDR1 LNHNV, CDR2 YYDKDF (reference sequence). The germline V and J ends were trimmed by 6 bases and 1 base, with 15 bases remaining between them. The CDR3 protein is CATSSTDPLQETQYF. CDR3 in DNA: TGTGCCACCAGTTCGACGGATCCCCTCCAAGAGACCCAGTACTTC. Complete variable domain (other parts from reference TRBV15 and TRBJ2-5): DAMVIQNPRYQVTQFGKPVTLSCSQTLNHNVMYWYQQKSSQAPKLLFHYYDKDFNNEADTPDNFQSRRPNTSFCFLDIRSPGLGDTAMYLCATSSTDPLQETQYFGPGTRLLVL.

This clonotype came up a few times. CDR3 in amino acids: CSARPRPSLRGELFF. CDR3 bases: TGCAGTGCTAGACCACGTCCGTCTCTCAGGGGGGAGCTGTTTTTT. The J gene is TRBJ2-2, the V gene TRBV20-1; no definite D call. Per the germline V gene, CDR1 is DFQATT and CDR2 is SNEGSKA (reference sequence). The CDR3 length is 15 residues. The germline V and J ends were trimmed by 2 bases and 8 bases, with 18 bases remaining between them.

This clonotype came up many times. The chain recombines TRBV7-9 with TRBJ1-1; perhaps TRBD1 as D (6 bases). Trimming removed 7 bases at V and 8 bases at J, with 14 bases between. This CDR3 is built from 12 residues. CDR1 is SEHNR and CDR2 is FQNEAQ in the germline V gene (reference sequence). Here the CDR3 reads CASTPRTAEAFF. The CDR3 DNA follows: TGTGCCAGCACCCCCCGGACAGCCGAAGCTTTCTTT. Full variable domain (outside the CDR3, taken from reference TRBV7-9 and TRBJ1-1): DTGVSQNPRHKITKRGQNVTFRCDPISEHNRLYWYRQTLGQGPEFLTYFQNEAQLEKSRLLSDRFSAERPKGSFSTLEIQRTEQGDSAMYLCASTPRTAEAFFGQGTRLTVV.